Detailed here is one TCR beta chain. What it recognizes is unknown. Trimming left V 5 bases short and J 0 bases short, with 17 bases between. Per germline, CDR1 MNHNS and CDR2 SASEGT. The CDR3 is 17 residues long. The sample belongs to a study of Graves' ophthalmopathy and Graves' hyperthyroidism. Looking at the study overall: Before any treatment was given, at initial diagnosis, peripheral blood was collected. Study-wide results and limits: In predicting ophthalmopathy progression, the model reached approximately 70% sensitivity and about 73% specificity.

Stable hyperthyroidism denotes an absence of ophthalmopathy throughout 18 months of follow-up. Serum thyroxine and TRAb, along with clinical symptoms, thyroid ultrasound and orbital computed tomography, were what diagnosis relied on. Using RNA transcripts, the TCR beta CDR3 regions were amplified. An opening RT-PCR round employed HTBI primers and preceded a second-round multiplex PCR. TCRdb re-called the multiplex PCR reads through MiXCR, storing one row per CDR3 protein. The top ten clones hold approximately 7% of a sample with about 380,000 distinct CDR3 sequences, 15% of them seen once. Sequenced material: peripheral blood. The V call is TRBV6-1, the J call TRBJ1-3; D call uncertain. The sequence was collected from a woman younger than 30 with stable Graves' hyperthyroidism. The CDR3: CASSMRTGASSGNTIYF. In DNA, the CDR3 is TGTGCCAGCAGTATGCGGACGGGAGCCAGCTCTGGAAACACCATATATTTT.